This T cell receptor beta chain was captured by sequencing in a study of CD8+CD57+ T cells in acquired aplastic anemia (dated by TCRdb to 2017 to 2018). Study-level background: A mean of about 3.2 ug of DNA, ranging from roughly 0.2 to 27.4 ug, was extracted from sorted CD4+ and CD8+ cells. An average of approximately 10 million reads for CD4+ cells and roughly 11 million reads for CD8+ cells was obtained from healthy donor samples.

Concerning this clonotype: Its cognate antigen has yet to be identified. No much larger clone exists at a distance of one base, and base qualities are not known.

Overall results and qualifications from the work: CD8+ Simpson's diversity did not differ significantly between patients and healthy controls (P=0.060). Roughly 30 CD8+ CDR3 sequences were found to be shared between patients and controls, but these sequences appeared to be highly expressed in patients and within the immunodominant clones of the patients.

TCR beta VDJ combination and CDR3 sequence profiling used genomic DNA as the template. TCR repertoire sequencing was run on an Illumina HiSeq 2000. Concerning the study's data processing: Repertoire assessment relied on Simpson's diversity index, CDR3 size and DJ length profiles, and TRBV/TRBJ rearrangement plots. The most abundant DNA sequence in the deep sequencing data was defined as the immunodominant clone. CDR3 amino acid sequences were screened for sharing across subjects and compared with published repertoires and the VDJdb database. TCRdb reprocessed the public reads (quality trimming at Q25 with fastp, clone calling with MiXCR) and kept in-frame beta chains. Duplicate CDR3 protein sequences are folded into a single record with the most common DNA and genes. It is TCRdb's table, rather than the study itself, that gives the V and J calls and clone size. The sample table records 98,000 or so distinct CDR3 sequences; around 49% of these occur just once. The ten largest clones take up roughly 34% of the sample.

The study deep-sequenced TCR repertoires of sorted CD4+ and CD8+ blood T cells from severe aplastic anemia patients and healthy subjects. Ficoll-Paque density gradient centrifugation was used to isolate peripheral blood mononuclear cells. Before DNA extraction, CD4+ and CD8+ T cells were sorted by FACS or by magnetic beads. The germline V gene (reference sequence) sets CDR1 to SEHNR and CDR2 to FQNEAQ. Trimming costs V 1 base and J 5 bases, and their ends lie 11 bases apart. The cysteine opens and the phenylalanine closes a CDR3 of 14 amino acids. The kept DNA is CDR3 alone, 42 bases in frame from the first base.

This chain joins TRBV7-9 to TRBJ1-2, and the D gene may be TRBD1, 5 bases matching. Sequences were obtained from sorted CD4+, CD8+, or CD8+CD57+ T cells (not recorded which) from PBMCs. This TCR was sampled from a human donor in good health, serving as a control. The DNA reads as follows: TGTGCCAGCAGCTTAGGTATGGGACTTTATGGCTACACCTTC. It is translated as CASSLGMGLYGYTF.